This T cell receptor beta chain was retrieved from a study of identical twins. The table lists this clonotype with a few counts. Healthy Caucasian donors formed the entire cohort. The CDR3 extends over 13 amino acids. V dropped 6 bases and J dropped 4 bases, with 13 bases sitting between them. CDR1 is SEHNR and CDR2 is FQNEAQ in the germline V gene (reference sequence). A template switching step contributed a universal primer site, while unique molecular identifiers were present in the cDNA. One entry per CDR3 protein results from TCRdb running MiXCR on the 5' RACE reads. This table has 550,000 to 700,000 distinct CDR3 sequences, 21% appearing once. This sample was also put to use in a study of T cells expressing NK-cell markers. In that study: Within several experiments, an anti-gamma-delta TCR antibody kept the sorting limited to alpha-beta TCR T cells. Roughly six donors showed dominant NKG2C+ clonotypes comprising roughly 1.0-7.0% of their CD8+ T cells.

This sequence originates from a woman aged 18-29 years in good health. V gene TRBV7-9 combines with J gene TRBJ2-7; D unresolved. The sequenced sample consisted of PBMCs. Here the CDR3 DNA reads TGTGCCAGCAGTTCCGGGTTGCAATACGAGCAGTACTTC. Residues: CASSSGLQYEQYF. Looking up the rest from reference TRBV7-9 and TRBJ2-7 gives the full variable domain: DTGVSQNPRHKITKRGQNVTFRCDPISEHNRLYWYRQTLGQGPEFLTYFQNEAQLEKSRLLSDRFSAERPKGSFSTLEIQRTEQGDSAMYLCASSSGLQYEQYFGPGTRLTVT.